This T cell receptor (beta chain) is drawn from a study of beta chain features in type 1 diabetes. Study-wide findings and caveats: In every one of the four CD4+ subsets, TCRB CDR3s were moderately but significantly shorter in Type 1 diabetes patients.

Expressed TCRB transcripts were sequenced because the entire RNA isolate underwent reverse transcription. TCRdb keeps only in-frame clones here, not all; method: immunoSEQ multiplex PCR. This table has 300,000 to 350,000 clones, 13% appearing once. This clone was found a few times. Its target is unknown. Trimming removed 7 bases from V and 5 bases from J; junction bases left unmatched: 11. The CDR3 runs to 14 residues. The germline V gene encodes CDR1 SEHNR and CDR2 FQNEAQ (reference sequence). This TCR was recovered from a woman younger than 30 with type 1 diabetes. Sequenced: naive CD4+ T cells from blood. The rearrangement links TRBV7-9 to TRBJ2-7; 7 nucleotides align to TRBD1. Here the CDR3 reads CASTRAQGVDEQYF. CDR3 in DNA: TGTGCCAGCACCCGCGCCCAGGGGGTCGACGAGCAGTACTTC.